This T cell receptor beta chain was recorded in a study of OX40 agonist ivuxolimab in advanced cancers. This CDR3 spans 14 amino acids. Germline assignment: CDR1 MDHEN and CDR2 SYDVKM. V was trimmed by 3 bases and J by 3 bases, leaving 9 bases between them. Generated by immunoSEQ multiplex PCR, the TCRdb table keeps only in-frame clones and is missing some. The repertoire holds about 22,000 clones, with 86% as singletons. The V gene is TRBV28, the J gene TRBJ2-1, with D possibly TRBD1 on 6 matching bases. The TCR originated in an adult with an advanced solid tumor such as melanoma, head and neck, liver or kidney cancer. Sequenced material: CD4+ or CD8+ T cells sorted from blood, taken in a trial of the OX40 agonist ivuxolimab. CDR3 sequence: CASSFIGGYNEQFF. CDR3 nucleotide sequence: TGTGCCAGCAGTTTCATAGGGGGCTACAATGAGCAGTTCTTC. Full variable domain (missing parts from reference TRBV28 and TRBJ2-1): DVKVTQSSRYLVKRTGEKVFLECVQDMDHENMFWYRQDPGLGLRLIYFSYDVKMKEKGDIPEGYSVSREKKERFSLILESASTNQTSMYLCASSFIGGYNEQFFGPGTRLTVL.